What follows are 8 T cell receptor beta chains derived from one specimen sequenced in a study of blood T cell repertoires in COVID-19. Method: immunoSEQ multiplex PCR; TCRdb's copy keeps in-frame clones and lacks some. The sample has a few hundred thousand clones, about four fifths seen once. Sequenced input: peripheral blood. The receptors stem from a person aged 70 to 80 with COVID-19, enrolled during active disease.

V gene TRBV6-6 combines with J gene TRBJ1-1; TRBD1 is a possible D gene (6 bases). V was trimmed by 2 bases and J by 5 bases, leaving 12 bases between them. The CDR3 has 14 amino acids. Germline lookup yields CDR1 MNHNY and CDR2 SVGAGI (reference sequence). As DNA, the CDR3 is TGTGCCAGCAGTTACAACAACAGGGTTACTGAAGCTTTCTTT. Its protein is CASSYNNRVTEAFF.

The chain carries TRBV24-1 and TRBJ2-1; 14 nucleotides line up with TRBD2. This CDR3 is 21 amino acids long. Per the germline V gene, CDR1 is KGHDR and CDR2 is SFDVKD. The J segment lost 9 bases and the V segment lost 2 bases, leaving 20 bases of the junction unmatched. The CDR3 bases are TGTGCCACCAGTGATTCCAAAATATCTGGGGGACTAGCGGGAGTTACGGTTGAGCAGTTCTTC. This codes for CATSDSKISGGLAGVTVEQFF.

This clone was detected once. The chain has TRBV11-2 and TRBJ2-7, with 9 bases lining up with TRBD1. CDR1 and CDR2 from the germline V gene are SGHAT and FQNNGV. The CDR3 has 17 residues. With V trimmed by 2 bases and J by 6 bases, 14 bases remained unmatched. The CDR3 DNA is TGTGCCAGCAGCTTACGAGGAGGCGAACAGGGGGCTTCCGAGCAGTACTTC. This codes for CASSLRGGEQGASEQYF.

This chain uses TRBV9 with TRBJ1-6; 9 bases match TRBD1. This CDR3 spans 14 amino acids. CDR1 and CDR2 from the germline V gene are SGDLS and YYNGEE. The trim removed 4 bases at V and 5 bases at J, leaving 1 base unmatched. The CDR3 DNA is TGTGCCAGCAGCAGGACAGGGGATAATTCACCCCTCCACTTT. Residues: CASSRTGDNSPLHF. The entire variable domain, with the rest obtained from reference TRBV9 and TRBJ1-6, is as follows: DSGVTQTPKHLITATGQRVTLRCSPRSGDLSVYWYQQSLDQGLQFLIQYYNGEERAKGNILERFSAQQFPDLHSELNLSSLELGDSALYFCASSRTGDNSPLHFGNGTRLTVT.

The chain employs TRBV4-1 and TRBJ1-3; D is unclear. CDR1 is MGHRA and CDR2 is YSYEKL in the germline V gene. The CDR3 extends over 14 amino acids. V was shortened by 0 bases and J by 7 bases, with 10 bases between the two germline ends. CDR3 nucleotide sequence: TGCGCCAGCAGCCAAGATGAACAGCTGAACACCATATATTTT. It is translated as CASSQDEQLNTIYF.

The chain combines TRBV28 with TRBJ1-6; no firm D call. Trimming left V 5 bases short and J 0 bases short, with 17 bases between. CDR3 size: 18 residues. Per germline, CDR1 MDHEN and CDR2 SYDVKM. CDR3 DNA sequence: TGTGCCAGCAGTACCTTCGGTGATCGGGGCTCCTATAATTCACCCCTCCACTTT. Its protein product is CASSTFGDRGSYNSPLHF.

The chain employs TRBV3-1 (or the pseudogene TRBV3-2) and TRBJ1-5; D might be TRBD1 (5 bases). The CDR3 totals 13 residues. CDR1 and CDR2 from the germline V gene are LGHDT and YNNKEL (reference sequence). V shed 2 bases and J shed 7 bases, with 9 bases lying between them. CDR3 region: CASSQNRGQPQHF. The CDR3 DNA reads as TGTGCCAGCAGCCAAAATAGGGGACAGCCCCAGCATTTT.

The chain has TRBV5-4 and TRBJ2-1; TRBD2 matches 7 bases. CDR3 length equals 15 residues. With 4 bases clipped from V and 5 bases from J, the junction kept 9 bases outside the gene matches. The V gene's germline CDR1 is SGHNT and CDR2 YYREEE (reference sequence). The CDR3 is CASSESGIYDNEQFF. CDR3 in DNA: TGTGCCAGCAGCGAGAGCGGGATATACGACAATGAGCAGTTCTTC.